The next 28 T cell receptor beta chains were all read from a single sample in a study of T cell responses to AZD1222 COVID-19 vaccine (dated by TCRdb to about 2021). This specimen's time point label, interpreted: baseline before first vaccination. Library creation used the immunoSEQ multiplex PCR assay. TCRdb carries this immuneACCESS record with in-frame sequences only. Its versions omit some clonotypes, under half of them owing to an unresolved V gene in the studies checked, with the rest unexplained. The sample records fewer than 250,000 clones, 80% to 95% of which are singletons. The top ten clones comprise 1% to 1.5% of the sample. Sequenced material: peripheral blood, taken on day 0 of AZD1222 vaccination. These receptors were obtained from an adult in good health.

The rearrangement links TRBV3-1 (or the pseudogene TRBV3-2) to TRBJ1-3, with D unclear. Germline V gene sequence: CDR1 LGHDT, CDR2 YNNKEL (reference sequence). V was cut by 1 base and J by 0 bases, with 13 bases left in between. CDR3 length: 17 amino acids. CDR3 loop: CASSQVGQTFSGNTIYF. DNA of the CDR3: TGTGCCAGCAGCCAAGTCGGGCAGACTTTCTCTGGAAACACCATATATTTT.

The V and J genes are TRBV4-1 and TRBJ1-6; D not resolved. V gave up 0 bases and J gave up 0 bases, with 6 bases separating them. Germline V lookup: CDR1 MGHRA, CDR2 YSYEKL. The CDR3 covers 16 residues. In DNA form, the CDR3 reads TGCGCCAGCAGCCAAGATCCGGGCTCCTATAATTCACCCCTCCACTTT. This sequence encodes CASSQDPGSYNSPLHF.

This clone has only a few counts. The V gene is TRBV10-2, the J gene TRBJ1-5, with a possible D match to TRBD1 (6 bases). CDR1 and CDR2 from the germline V gene are WSHSY and SAAADI. The CDR3 length is 15 residues. Trimming stripped 8 bases from V and 4 bases from J, with 18 bases between. CDR3 region: CASGGLTEGNQPQHF. The DNA for the CDR3 is TGCGCCAGCGGGGGGCTGACAGAGGGGAATCAGCCCCAGCATTTT.

The chain recombines TRBV5-1 with TRBJ1-4; perhaps TRBD1 as D (5 bases). The V and J ends lost 4 bases and 7 bases respectively, with 17 bases between them. The germline V gene encodes CDR1 SGHRS and CDR2 YFSETQ. The CDR3 totals 15 residues. CDR3 in amino acids: CASSAPEKGTEKLFF. CDR3 sequence (DNA): TGCGCCAGCAGCGCCCCGGAAAAGGGGACTGAAAAACTGTTTTTT.

The V gene is TRBV6-1, the J gene TRBJ1-2; D might be TRBD1 (6 bases). The CDR3 length is 12 residues. Trimming left V 3 bases short and J 7 bases short, with 9 bases between. Germline-derived CDR1 and CDR2 are MNHNS and SASEGT. The CDR3 DNA follows: TGTGCCAGCAGTGACAGGGGAATTGGCTACACCTTC. Translation gives CASSDRGIGYTF.

This chain uses TRBV11-2 with TRBJ1-4; D gene ambiguous. This CDR3 comprises 15 residues. Per the germline V gene, CDR1 is SGHAT and CDR2 is FQNNGV. Trimming removed 10 bases from V and 0 bases from J, with 15 bases in between. CDR3 loop: CATSPSGATNEKLFF. The CDR3 region has the DNA TGTGCCACCTCACCGTCAGGCGCAACTAATGAAAAACTGTTTTTT. Variable domain in full (rest from reference TRBV11-2 and TRBJ1-4): EAGVAQSPRYKIIEKRQSVAFWCNPISGHATLYWYQQILGQGPKLLIQFQNNGVVDDSQLPKDRFSAERLKGVDSTLKIQPAKLEDSAVYLCATSPSGATNEKLFFGSGTQLSVL.

The CDR3 coding sequence is TGTGCCATCAGGGGGACAGGGAACTCACCCCTCCACTTT. Protein: CAIRGTGNSPLHF. This rearrangement joins TRBV10-3 to TRBJ1-6, with 9 bases aligning to TRBD1. The germline gives CDR1 ENHRY, CDR2 SYGVKD. The CDR3 runs to 13 residues. V lost 6 bases, J lost 10 bases, and 4 bases stayed unmatched.

V usage is TRBV10-3 and J usage is TRBJ1-6, with no clear D. Trimming took 10 bases from V and 5 from J, leaving 15 bases between them. This CDR3 is 14 amino acids long. The germline CDR1 and CDR2 sequences are ENHRY and SYGVKD. CDR3 amino acids: CATSYRENNSPLHF. As DNA, the CDR3 is TGTGCCACCTCCTATCGGGAAAATAATTCACCCCTCCACTTT.

CDR3 in DNA: TGTGCCAGCAGCCTAGACAGTTTGGTCAAAAACATTCAGTACTTC. Its protein is CASSLDSLVKNIQYF. The J gene is TRBJ2-4, the V gene TRBV5-4; possibly TRBD1 for D (5 bases). Trimming stripped 4 bases from V and 3 bases from J, with 14 bases between. The CDR3 sequence is 15 residues long. The germline CDR1 and CDR2 sequences are SGHNT and YYREEE (reference sequence).

The count of this clone is one. V and J are TRBV7-6 and TRBJ2-2; D perhaps matches TRBD2 (7 bases). V lost 5 bases to trimming and J lost 12 bases, with 25 bases between them. The CDR3 length is 16 residues. Germline CDR1 and CDR2: SGHVS and FNYEAQ. The CDR3 here is CASSAGRAGQWGQLFF. CDR3 bases: TGTGCCAGCAGCGCAGGGAGGGCGGGCCAGTGGGGGCAGCTGTTTTTT.

The chain is built from TRBV5-1 and TRBJ2-1, with TRBD2 matching over 15 bases. The CDR3 extends over 15 amino acids. The trim removed 4 bases at V and 5 bases at J, leaving 1 base unmatched. Looked up from germline, CDR1 is SGHRS and CDR2 is YFSETQ. The CDR3 spells CASSRTSGGDNEQFF. For the CDR3, the DNA is TGCGCCAGCAGCCGGACTAGCGGGGGGGACAATGAGCAGTTCTTC.

The V call is TRBV7-9, the J call TRBJ1-2; D possibly corresponds to TRBD1 (5 bases). CDR1 and CDR2 from the germline V gene are SEHNR and FQNEAQ (reference sequence). CDR3 size: 15 residues. V was trimmed by 1 base and J by 4 bases, leaving 13 bases between them. CDR3 sequence (DNA): TGTGCCAGCAGCTTAGAACCGCGGCAGGGCTATGGCTACACCTTC. It codes for CASSLEPRQGYGYTF.

This chain joins TRBV9 and TRBJ2-1; tentatively, D is TRBD1 (5 bases). In germline, CDR1 is SGDLS, CDR2 YYNGEE. The CDR3 contains 13 residues. V was trimmed by 2 bases and J by 6 bases, leaving 9 bases between them. The CDR3 sequence: CASSVQGVNEQFF. CDR3 coding DNA: TGTGCCAGCAGCGTTCAAGGGGTCAATGAGCAGTTCTTC.

The chain couples TRBV7-8 to TRBJ1-1; TRBD1 is a possible D gene (6 bases). The V end lost 5 bases, the J end lost 1 base, and 11 bases lay between the germline ends. Germline V gives CDR1 SGHVS, CDR2 FQNEAQ. The CDR3 is 14 amino acids. The CDR3 DNA reads as TGTGCCAGCAGCCCTGCGACAGGGAACACTGAAGCTTTCTTT. Translating it yields CASSPATGNTEAFF.

The chain links TRBV6-2 or TRBV6-3 to TRBJ2-7; D uncertain. With 5 bases removed from V and 3 bases from J, the gap between germline ends came to 5 bases. CDR1 and CDR2 from the germline V gene are MNHEY and SVGEGT. The CDR3 loop spans 11 amino acids. In DNA form, the CDR3 reads TGTGCCAGCAGTATAAACTACGAGCAGTACTTC. Amino acid sequence: CASSINYEQYF.

This rearrangement joins TRBV19 to TRBJ1-2; 8 nucleotides align to TRBD1. Germline CDR1 is LNHDA and CDR2 is SQIVND (reference sequence). Trimming cost V 11 bases and J 3 bases; bases outside gene matches: 17. The CDR3 has 16 amino acids. DNA for the CDR3: TGTGCCGCGACGGGACCCTCAGGGGGCTACTACTATGGCTACACCTTC. Protein: CAATGPSGGYYYGYTF.

The rearrangement links TRBV4-2 to TRBJ1-5; maybe TRBD1 (5 bases). Trimming took off 0 bases at V and 0 bases at J, with 9 bases between the two ends. Germline assignment: CDR1 LGHNA and CDR2 YNFKEQ. The length of the CDR3 is 16 residues. This chain's CDR3 is CASSQELGVSNQPQHF. The DNA for the CDR3 is TGTGCCAGCAGCCAAGAATTGGGGGTTAGCAATCAGCCCCAGCATTTT.

CDR3 DNA sequence: TGTGCCAGTAGTACTTCGGGGGGGCAAGAGACCCAGTACTTC. Translated: CASSTSGGQETQYF. The chain is built from TRBV19 and TRBJ2-5; TRBD2 aligns across 8 bases. This CDR3 is 14 amino acids long. Germline trimming cut 4 bases from V and 2 bases from J; bases unmatched to any gene: 3. CDR1 LNHDA and CDR2 SQIVND come from the germline V gene (reference sequence).

The chain links TRBV7-9 to TRBJ2-7, with D perhaps matching TRBD2 (6 bases). V was clipped by 8 bases and J by 6 bases, with 11 bases between them. The CDR3 has 11 residues. Germline V gene sequence: CDR1 SEHNR, CDR2 FQNEAQ (reference sequence). The CDR3 protein is CASALGGEQYF. The CDR3 nucleotides read TGTGCCAGCGCCCTCGGGGGCGAGCAGTACTTC.

The rearrangement links TRBV10-1 to TRBJ2-7; maybe TRBD2 (6 bases). The CDR3 totals 14 residues. The germline V and J ends were trimmed by 9 bases and 4 bases, with 19 bases remaining between them. Germline loops: CDR1 WNHNN, CDR2 SYGVQD (reference sequence). This chain's CDR3 is CASPPRRGKYEQYF. The CDR3 region has the DNA TGCGCCAGTCCACCTCGGAGGGGTAAGTACGAGCAGTACTTC.

The chain joins TRBV6-5 to TRBJ2-7, with D perhaps assigned TRBD1 or TRBD2 (6 bases each). Germline assignment: CDR1 MNHEY and CDR2 SVGAGI. This CDR3 is 14 amino acids long. V lost 10 bases to trimming and J lost 0 bases, with 16 bases between them. The CDR3, as DNA: TGTGCCATCAGAGGGGGGTCTCTCTCCTACGAGCAGTACTTC. Encoded protein: CAIRGGSLSYEQYF.

V is TRBV9 and J is TRBJ1-1; no definite D call. V lost 3 bases and J lost 0, with 12 bases in between. Per germline, CDR1 SGDLS and CDR2 YYNGEE. This CDR3 spans 15 amino acids. The CDR3 bases are TGTGCCAGCAGCGCACTTACAGTAATGAACACTGAAGCTTTCTTT. As protein: CASSALTVMNTEAFF.

The table lists this clone with a few counts. The chain carries TRBV7-9 and TRBJ2-1; D perhaps matches TRBD2 (6 bases). V was cut by 6 bases and J by 7 bases, with 16 bases left in between. Looked up from germline, CDR1 is SEHNR and CDR2 is FQNEAQ (reference sequence). The CDR3 is made up of 14 amino acids. The CDR3 protein is CASRPKRGGNEQFF. The CDR3 region has the DNA TGTGCCAGCAGGCCAAAGCGTGGGGGGAATGAGCAGTTCTTC.

This chain joins TRBV9 and TRBJ2-3, with D possibly matching TRBD2 (6 bases). The V gene's germline CDR1 is SGDLS and CDR2 YYNGEE. The CDR3 has 15 amino acids. The germline V and J ends were trimmed by 5 bases and 4 bases, with 17 bases remaining between them. The CDR3 nucleotides read TGTGCCAGCAGTGTCGGAGTGGGGGGTCCAGATACGCAGTATTTT. This translates into CASSVGVGGPDTQYF.

The chain has TRBV7-3 and TRBJ1-2; no clear D gene. Germline V lookup: CDR1 SGHTA, CDR2 FQGTGA. This CDR3 region has 15 residues. The V gene lost 2 bases and the J gene lost 4 bases, with 14 bases spanning the gap. The chain's CDR3 is CASSLFYTETYGYTF. The CDR3 region has the DNA TGTGCCAGCAGCTTATTCTACACGGAGACCTATGGCTACACCTTC.

The J gene is TRBJ2-3, the V gene TRBV9; D remains unclear. In germline, CDR1 is SGDLS, CDR2 YYNGEE. V dropped 0 bases and J dropped 6 bases, with 11 bases sitting between them. The CDR3 has 14 amino acids. In DNA, the CDR3 is TGTGCCAGCAGCGTAGGCCGGACGCAGGATACGCAGTATTTT. This translates into CASSVGRTQDTQYF.

The chain links TRBV28 to TRBJ1-5, with 10 nucleotides matching TRBD1. The germline V gene has CDR1 MDHEN and CDR2 SYDVKM. Trimming took 5 bases from V and 12 from J; bases not matched to a gene: 7. This CDR3 has 13 amino acids. CDR3 nucleotides: TGTGCCAGCAGTGCGTCGACAGGGGGCCGCCAGCATTTT. Its translation is CASSASTGGRQHF.

The chain joins TRBV19 to TRBJ2-1; TRBD2 aligns across 8 bases. In germline, CDR1 is LNHDA, CDR2 SQIVND (reference sequence). With V trimmed by 6 bases and J by 3 bases, 7 bases remained unmatched. CDR3 length equals 15 residues. CDR3 sequence: CASSRGGAIYNEQFF. CDR3 nucleotide sequence: TGTGCCAGTAGCCGGGGGGGGGCTATCTACAATGAGCAGTTCTTC.